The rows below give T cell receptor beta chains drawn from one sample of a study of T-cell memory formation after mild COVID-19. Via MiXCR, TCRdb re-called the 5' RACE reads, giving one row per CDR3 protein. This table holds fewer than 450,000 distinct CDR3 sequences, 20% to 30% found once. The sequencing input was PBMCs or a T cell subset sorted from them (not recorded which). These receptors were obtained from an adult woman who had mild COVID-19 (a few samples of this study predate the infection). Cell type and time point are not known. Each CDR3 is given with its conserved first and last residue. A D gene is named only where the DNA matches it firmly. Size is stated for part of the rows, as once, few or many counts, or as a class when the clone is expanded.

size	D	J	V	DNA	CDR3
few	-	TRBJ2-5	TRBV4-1	TGCGCCAGCAGCGACGCGGCGGAGACCCAGTACTTC	CASSDAAETQYF
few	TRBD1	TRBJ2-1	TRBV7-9	TGTGCCAGCAGCTTAGCGCCGGGACAGGGGGCTGGTAGACGGTCGTTCTTC	CASSLAPGQGAGRRSFF
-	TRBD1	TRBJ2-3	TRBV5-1	TGCGCCAGCAGCTCGGCGGACAGGAGCACAGATACGCAGTATTTT	CASSSADRSTDTQYF
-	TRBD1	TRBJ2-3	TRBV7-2	TGTGCCAGCAGCTGGGCCCCAGGGGGCAGCGCAGATACGCAGTATTTT	CASSWAPGGSADTQYF
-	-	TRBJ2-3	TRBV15	TGTGCCACCAGCAGAGTTGGGACCCTTACAGATACGCAGTATTTT	CATSRVGTLTDTQYF
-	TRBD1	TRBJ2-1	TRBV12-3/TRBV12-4	TGTGCCAGCAGTTCCAGCGGGGACAGGGGCCCCTACAATGAGCAGTTCTTC	CASSSSGDRGPYNEQFF
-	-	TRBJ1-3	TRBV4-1	TGCGCCAGCAGCCCCCCAGGCACGGGAAACACCATATATTTT	CASSPPGTGNTIYF
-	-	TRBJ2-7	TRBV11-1	TGTGCCAGCAGCACGGGAGGGGGCGCGGACTACGAGCAGTACTTC	CASSTGGGADYEQYF
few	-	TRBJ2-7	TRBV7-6	TGTGCCAGCAGCCCCGAAAGGGGATGGTACGAGCAGTACTTC	CASSPERGWYEQYF
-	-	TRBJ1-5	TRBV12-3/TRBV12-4	TGTGCCAGCAGTTCCTACCGGGGGAGCAATCAGCCCCAGCATTTT	CASSSYRGSNQPQHF
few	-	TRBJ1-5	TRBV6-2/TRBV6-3	TGTGCCACCCGGGACGGAAGCAATCAGCCCCAGCATTTT	CATRDGSNQPQHF
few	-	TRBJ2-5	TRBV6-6	TGTGCCAGCCGGGCGAGGGAGAGAGAGACCCAGTACTTC	CASRARERETQYF
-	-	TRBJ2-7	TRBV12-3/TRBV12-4	TGTGCCAGCAGCCGGGAGCCAGTTAAGCAGTACTTC	CASSREPVKQYF
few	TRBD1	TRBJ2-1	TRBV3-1	TGTGCCAGCAGCCAAGGACAGGGGGCGCCTGCTGAGCAGTTCTTC	CASSQGQGAPAEQFF
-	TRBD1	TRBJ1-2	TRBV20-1	TGCAGTGCTAGAGACCCGGGACAGGAAAACTATGGCTACACCTTC	CSARDPGQENYGYTF
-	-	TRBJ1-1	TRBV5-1	TGCGCCAGCAGCGCCTCCCGGAGGATGAACACTGAAGCTTTCTTT	CASSASRRMNTEAFF
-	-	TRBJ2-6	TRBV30	TGTGCCTGGAGTGGGGGACGACGCTCTGGGGCCAACGTCCTGACTTTC	CAWSGGRRSGANVLTF
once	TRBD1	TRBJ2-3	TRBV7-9	TGTGCCAGCAGCGACTCCGGGACAGGGGGTTCAGATACGCAGTATTTT	CASSDSGTGGSDTQYF
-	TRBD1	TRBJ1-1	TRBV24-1	TGTGCCACCAGTGACACGGGACAGGGGTCCACTGAAGCTTTCTTT	CATSDTGQGSTEAFF
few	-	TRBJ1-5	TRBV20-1	TGCAGTGCTGGTACAGGGTATCGCAATCAGCCCCAGCATTTT	CSAGTGYRNQPQHF
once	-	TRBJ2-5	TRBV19	TGTGCCAGTAGTATAGGCTTAGTATCAGAGACCCAGTACTTC	CASSIGLVSETQYF
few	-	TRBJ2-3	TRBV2	TGTGCCAGCAGTGCCCCGGGTCCAGATACGCAGTATTTT	CASSAPGPDTQYF
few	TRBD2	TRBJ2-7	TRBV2	TGTGCCAGCAGTTTGACTAGCGGTCGAGGGTACGAGCAGTACTTC	CASSLTSGRGYEQYF
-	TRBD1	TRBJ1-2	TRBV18	TGTGCCAGCTCACCTAGGACCGGGACAGGGATAGATGGCTACACCTTC	CASSPRTGTGIDGYTF
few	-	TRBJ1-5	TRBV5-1	TGCGCCAGCAGCTTGGAGGGTAAGCCCCTCCATCAGCCCCAGCATTTT	CASSLEGKPLHQPQHF
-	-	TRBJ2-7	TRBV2	TGTGCCAGCAGTCTGGCCAGACTACTTATCGACGAGCAGTACTTC	CASSLARLLIDEQYF
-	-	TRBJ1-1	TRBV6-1	TGTGCCAGCTTCCGGGACCGCCATTCGGACACTGAAGCTTTCTTT	CASFRDRHSDTEAFF
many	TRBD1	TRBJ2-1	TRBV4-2	TGTGCCAGCAGCCAAGTAAATAAAGGGGGCGCAGATGAGCAGTTCTTC	CASSQVNKGGADEQFF
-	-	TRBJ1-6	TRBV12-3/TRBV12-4	TGTGCCAGCAGCCGGGACGGCTATAATTCACCCCTCCACTTT	CASSRDGYNSPLHF
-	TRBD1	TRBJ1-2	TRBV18	TGTGCCAGCTCAACAGGGGGCTCCTATGGCTACACCTTC	CASSTGGSYGYTF
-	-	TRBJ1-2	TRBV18	TGTGCCAGCTCCCTGGGGCAGGGAGAGGTCTATGGCTACACCTTC	CASSLGQGEVYGYTF
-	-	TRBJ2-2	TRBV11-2	TGTGCCAGCAGCTTAGATGTATACCAAGTTAACACCGGGGAGCTGTTTTTT	CASSLDVYQVNTGELFF
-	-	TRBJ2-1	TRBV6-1	TGTGCCAGCAGACTGGGACTTCGGGATGAGCAGTTCTTC	CASRLGLRDEQFF
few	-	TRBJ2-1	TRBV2	TGTGCCAGCAGTATAGCGGCCGGGGGCGGCAATGAGCAGTTCTTC	CASSIAAGGGNEQFF
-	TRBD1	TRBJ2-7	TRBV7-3	TGTGCCAGCAGCCCCTCGGACAGGGCGTACGAGCAGTACTTC	CASSPSDRAYEQYF